This T cell receptor (beta chain) was obtained from a study of CD8 T cells in ankylosing spondylitis. The study's findings and limits: Disease-linked clones were reportedly significantly enriched in matched ankylosing spondylitis synovial fluid. Past research had described some motif variants in reactive arthritis synovial fluid and blood. Characteristic of ankylosing spondylitis blood, it appeared, was a TCR beta motif comprising roughly 8 highly homologous variants.

Quantitative 5'-RACE with molecular barcodes generated TCR beta libraries. TCRdb analysed the 5' RACE reads with MiXCR anew, one entry per CDR3 protein. The sample lists roughly 230,000 distinct CDR3 sequences; 15% to 20% were seen once. Germline loops: CDR1 DFQATT, CDR2 SNEGSKA (reference sequence). The ends lost 1 base at V and 3 bases at J; junction bases unmatched: 15. This CDR3 contains 17 residues. This clonotype was observed a few times. Its target is unknown. The source material was blood, either unsorted or a sorted T cell fraction (not recorded which). This TCR came from a male donor with ankylosing spondylitis or in good health (not recorded which). J is TRBJ2-7 and V is TRBV20-1; 7 bases line up with TRBD2. The CDR3 DNA reads as TGCAGTGCTAGAGTGTTCGGTTTAGGGCTAGCGGTCTACGAGCAGTACTTC. Translated, it gives CSARVFGLGLAVYEQYF.